The 8 T cell receptor beta chains presented below share a single source sample, sequenced in a study of OX40 agonist ivuxolimab in advanced cancers. Data came from immunoSEQ multiplex PCR; TCRdb stores just in-frame clones and leaves some out. Among about 78,000 clones listed, around 86% were seen once. This specimen consisted of CD4+ or CD8+ T cells sorted from blood, obtained in a trial of the OX40 agonist ivuxolimab. Source of these receptors: an adult with an advanced solid tumor such as melanoma, head and neck, liver or kidney cancer.

The chain recombines TRBV19 with TRBJ2-3; D is possibly TRBD1 (5 bases). This CDR3 region has 14 residues. Trimming took off 5 bases at V and 6 bases at J, with 15 bases between the two ends. Germline V gives CDR1 LNHDA, CDR2 SQIVND (reference sequence). CDR3 loop: CASSLRQSRDTQYF. For the CDR3, the DNA is TGTGCCAGTAGTCTTAGACAGTCCCGGGATACGCAGTATTTT.

This clone was counted a few times. Here the CDR3 reads CASSSQGRYEQYF. The CDR3 DNA follows: TGTGCCAGCAGTTCTCAGGGGAGGTACGAGCAGTACTTC. The chain joins TRBV6-5 to TRBJ2-7, with D perhaps assigned TRBD1 or TRBD2 (6 bases each). The germline CDR1 and CDR2 sequences are MNHEY and SVGAGI. The CDR3 has 13 residues. V was clipped by 4 bases and J by 4 bases, with 11 bases between them.

V and J are TRBV6-1 and TRBJ2-3; 9 bases are a match to TRBD2. CDR1 is MNHNS and CDR2 is SASEGT in the germline V gene. The CDR3 length is 13 residues. J was trimmed by 3 bases and V by 7 bases; bases with no gene match: 2. The CDR3 bases are TGTGCCAGCATCCTAGCGGGAACAGATACGCAGTATTTT. Translated: CASILAGTDTQYF.

The rearrangement links TRBV28 to TRBJ2-3; 9 bases are a match to TRBD2. The V segment lost 10 bases and the J segment 4 bases; nucleotides outside the gene matches: 18. The CDR3 runs to 17 residues. Germline CDR1 and CDR2: MDHEN and SYDVKM. The CDR3 loop is CATSQILAGWWADTQYF. The CDR3 nucleotides are TGTGCCACCAGCCAAATCCTAGCGGGGTGGTGGGCAGATACGCAGTATTTT.

CDR3 coding DNA: TGTGCCAGCAGCTTTTTCGGCACAGATACGCAGTATTTT. Translation gives CASSFFGTDTQYF. The rearrangement joins TRBV7-2 to TRBJ2-3; no clear D. The V end lost 3 bases, the J end lost 1 base, and 5 bases lay between the germline ends. CDR1 is SGHTA, CDR2 FQGNSA, per germline. The CDR3 totals 13 residues.

This clone has a single count. The chain combines TRBV10-3 with TRBJ2-7; possible D gene TRBD2, 6 bases. The V and J ends lost 11 bases and 4 bases respectively, with 18 bases between them. CDR1 is ENHRY, CDR2 SYGVKD, per germline. CDR3 length: 13 amino acids. CDR3 sequence: CAARGNNLYEQYF. As DNA, the CDR3 is TGTGCCGCACGGGGGAACAACCTTTACGAGCAGTACTTC.

This clone was picked up one time. This chain links TRBV6-1 with TRBJ2-7, with D tentatively TRBD1 (6 bases). The V end was cut by 6 bases, the J end by 4 bases, with 16 bases between. The V gene's germline CDR1 is MNHNS and CDR2 SASEGT. The CDR3 has 14 amino acids. CDR3 in DNA: TGTGCCAGCAGCGAAACAGGGTATCGGTACGAGCAGTACTTC. Amino acids: CASSETGYRYEQYF.

The rearrangement uses TRBV2 and TRBJ2-7, with D unresolved. V gave up 6 bases and J gave up 0 bases, with 6 bases separating them. Germline lookup yields CDR1 SNHLY and CDR2 FYNNEI. The CDR3 totals 12 residues. The CDR3 coding sequence is TGTGCCAGCAGAAAGGGCTCCTACGAGCAGTACTTC. Translated: CASRKGSYEQYF. Based on the CDR3 plus reference TRBV2 and TRBJ2-7, the full variable domain is EPEVTQTPSHQVTQMGQEVILRCVPISNHLYFYWYRQILGQKVEFLVSFYNNEISEKSEIFDDQFSVERPDGSNFTLKIRSTKLEDSAMYFCASRKGSYEQYFGPGTRLTVT.